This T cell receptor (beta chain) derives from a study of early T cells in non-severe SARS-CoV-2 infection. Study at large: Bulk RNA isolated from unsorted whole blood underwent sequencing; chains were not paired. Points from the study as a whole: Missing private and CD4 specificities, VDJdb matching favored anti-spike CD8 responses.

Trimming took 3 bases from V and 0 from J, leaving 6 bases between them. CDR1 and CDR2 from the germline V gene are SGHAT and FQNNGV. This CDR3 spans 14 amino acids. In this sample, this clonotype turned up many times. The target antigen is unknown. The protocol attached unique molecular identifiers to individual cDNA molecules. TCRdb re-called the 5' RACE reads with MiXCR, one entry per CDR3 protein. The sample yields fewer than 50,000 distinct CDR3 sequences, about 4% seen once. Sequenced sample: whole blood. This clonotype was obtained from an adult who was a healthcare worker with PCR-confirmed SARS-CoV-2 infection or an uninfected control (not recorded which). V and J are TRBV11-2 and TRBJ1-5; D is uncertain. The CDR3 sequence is CASSFPGSNQPQHF. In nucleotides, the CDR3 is TGTGCCAGCAGCTTTCCGGGTAGCAATCAGCCCCAGCATTTT.